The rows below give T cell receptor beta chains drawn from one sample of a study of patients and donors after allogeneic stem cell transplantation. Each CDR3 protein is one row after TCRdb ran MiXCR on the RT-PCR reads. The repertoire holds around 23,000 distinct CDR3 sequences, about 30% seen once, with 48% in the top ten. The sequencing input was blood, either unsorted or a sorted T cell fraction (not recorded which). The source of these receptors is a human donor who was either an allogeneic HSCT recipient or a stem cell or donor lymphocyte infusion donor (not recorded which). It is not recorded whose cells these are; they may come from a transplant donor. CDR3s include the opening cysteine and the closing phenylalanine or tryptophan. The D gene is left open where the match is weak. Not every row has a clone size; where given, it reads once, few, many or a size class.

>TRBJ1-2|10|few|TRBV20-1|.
CSAIQDGYTF
TGCAGTGCTATCCAGGACGGCTACACCTTC
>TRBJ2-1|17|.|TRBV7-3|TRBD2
CASSLGRTSGPYNEQFF
TGTGCCAGCAGCTTAGGCCGGACTAGCGGACCTTACAATGAGCAGTTCTTC
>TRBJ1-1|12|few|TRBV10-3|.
CAISPREPEAFF
TGTGCCATCAGCCCCAGGGAACCTGAAGCTTTCTTT
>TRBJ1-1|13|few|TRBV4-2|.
CASSQIGTAEAFF
TGTGCCAGCAGCCAAATTGGGACGGCTGAAGCTTTCTTT
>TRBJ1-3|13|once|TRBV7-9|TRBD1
CARDRGPGNTIYF
TGTGCCAGGGACAGGGGCCCTGGAAACACCATATATTTT
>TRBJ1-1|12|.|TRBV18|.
CASSAGMTEAFF
TGTGCCAGCTCGGCAGGGATGACTGAAGCTTTCTTT
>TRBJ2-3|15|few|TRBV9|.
CASSVSTAVTDTQYF
TGTGCCAGCAGCGTAAGTACAGCCGTCACAGATACGCAGTATTTT
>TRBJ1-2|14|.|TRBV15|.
CATSSHLPGYGYTF
TGTGCCACCAGCAGTCACTTACCGGGCTATGGCTACACCTTC
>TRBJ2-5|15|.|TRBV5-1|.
CASSLNRGLGETQYF
TGCGCCAGCAGCTTGAATAGGGGCCTAGGGGAGACCCAGTACTTC
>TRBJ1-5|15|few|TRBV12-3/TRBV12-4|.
CASRAPGDGNQPQHF
TGTGCCAGCAGGGCCCCCGGGGACGGCAATCAGCCCCAGCATTTT
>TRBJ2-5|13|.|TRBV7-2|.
CASSFGGSETQYF
TGTGCCAGCAGCTTCGGGGGCTCCGAGACCCAGTACTTC
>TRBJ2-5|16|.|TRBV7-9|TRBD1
CASTQGQGVEEETQYF
TGTGCCAGCACCCAGGGACAGGGGGTTGAAGAAGAGACCCAGTACTTC
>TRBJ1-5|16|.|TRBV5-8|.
CASSLGQGGVNQPQHF
TGTGCCAGCAGCTTAGGGCAGGGTGGTGTAAATCAGCCCCAGCATTTT
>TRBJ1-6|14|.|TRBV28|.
CASSPPARGSPLHF
TGTGCCAGCAGCCCGCCGGCCAGAGGGTCACCCCTCCACTTT
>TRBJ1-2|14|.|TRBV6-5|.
CASSYGVRAYGYTF
TGTGCCAGCAGTTACGGGGTTAGGGCCTATGGCTACACCTTC
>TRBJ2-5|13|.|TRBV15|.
CATSRGAEETQYF
TGTGCCACCAGCAGAGGGGCAGAGGAGACCCAGTACTTC
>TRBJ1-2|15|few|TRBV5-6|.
CASSLSGVSNYGYTF
TGTGCCAGCAGCTTATCAGGGGTATCTAACTATGGCTACACCTTC
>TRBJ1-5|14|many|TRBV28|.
CASRFPGGNQPQHF
TGTGCCAGCAGGTTCCCAGGTGGCAATCAGCCCCAGCATTTT
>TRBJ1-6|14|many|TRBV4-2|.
CASSHQGPSSPLHF
TGTGCCAGCAGCCACCAGGGGCCAAGTTCACCCCTCCACTTT
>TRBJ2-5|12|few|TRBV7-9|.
CASSLAWGGQYF
TGTGCCAGCAGCTTAGCCTGGGGAGGCCAGTACTTC
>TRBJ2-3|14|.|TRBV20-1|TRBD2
CSAHASGGPNGQYF
TGCAGTGCTCATGCTAGCGGGGGACCGAACGGGCAGTATTTT
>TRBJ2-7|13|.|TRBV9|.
CASSLAGGYEQYF
TGTGCCAGCAGCCTGGCGGGTGGCTACGAGCAGTACTTC
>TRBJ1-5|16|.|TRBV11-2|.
CASSLGAGESNQPQHF
TGTGCCAGCAGCTTAGGGGCAGGGGAGAGCAATCAGCCCCAGCATTTT
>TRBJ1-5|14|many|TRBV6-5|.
CASSQNFRDQPQHF
TGTGCCAGCAGTCAGAATTTTCGGGATCAGCCCCAGCATTTT
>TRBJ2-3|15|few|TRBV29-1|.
CSVVGIRGPTDTQYF
TGCAGCGTTGTGGGTATCCGGGGCCCCACAGATACGCAGTATTTT
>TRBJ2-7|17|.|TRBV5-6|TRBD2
CASSDLGPSGSLYEQYF
TGTGCCAGCAGCGACCTTGGTCCTAGCGGTTCCCTTTACGAGCAGTACTTC
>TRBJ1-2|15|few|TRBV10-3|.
CAISGGPRGNYGYTF
TGTGCCATCAGTGGGGGACCTCGGGGCAACTATGGCTACACCTTC
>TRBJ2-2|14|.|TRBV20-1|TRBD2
CSAFGGTNTGELFF
TGCAGTGCCTTCGGGGGGACGAACACCGGGGAGCTGTTTTTT
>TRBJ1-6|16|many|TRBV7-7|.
CASSEGGGIRNSPLHF
TGTGCTAGCAGCGAGGGGGGGGGCATACGGAATTCACCCCTCCACTTT